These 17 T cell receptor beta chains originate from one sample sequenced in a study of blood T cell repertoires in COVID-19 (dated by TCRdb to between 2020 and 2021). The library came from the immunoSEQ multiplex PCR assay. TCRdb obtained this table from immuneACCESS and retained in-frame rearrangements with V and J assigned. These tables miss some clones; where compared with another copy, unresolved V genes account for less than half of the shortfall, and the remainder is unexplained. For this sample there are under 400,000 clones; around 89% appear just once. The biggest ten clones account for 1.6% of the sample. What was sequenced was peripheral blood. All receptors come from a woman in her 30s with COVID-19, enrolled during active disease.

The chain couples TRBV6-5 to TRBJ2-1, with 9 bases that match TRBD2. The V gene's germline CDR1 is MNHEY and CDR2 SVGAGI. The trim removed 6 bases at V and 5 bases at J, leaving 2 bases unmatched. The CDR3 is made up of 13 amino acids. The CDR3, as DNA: TGTGCCAGCAGGCGGGGGGGACACAATGAGCAGTTCTTC. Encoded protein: CASRRGGHNEQFF.

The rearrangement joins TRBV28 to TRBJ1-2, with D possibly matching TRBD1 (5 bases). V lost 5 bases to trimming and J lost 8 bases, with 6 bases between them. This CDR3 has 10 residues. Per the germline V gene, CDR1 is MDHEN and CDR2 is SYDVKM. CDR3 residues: CASSQGGYTF. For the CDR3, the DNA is TGTGCCAGCAGTCAGGGCGGCTACACCTTC.

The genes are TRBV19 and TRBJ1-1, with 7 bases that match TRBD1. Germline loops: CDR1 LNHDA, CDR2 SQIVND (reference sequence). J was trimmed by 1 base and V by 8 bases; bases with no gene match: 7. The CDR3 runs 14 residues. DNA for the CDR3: TGTGCCAGTTTGAGACAGGGTACGAACACTGAAGCTTTCTTT. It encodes CASLRQGTNTEAFF.

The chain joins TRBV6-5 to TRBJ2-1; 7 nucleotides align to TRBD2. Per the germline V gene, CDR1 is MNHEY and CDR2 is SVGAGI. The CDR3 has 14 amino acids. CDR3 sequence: CASGGRGNYNEQFF. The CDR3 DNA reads TGTGCTTCGGGGGGTCGGGGGAACTACAATGAGCAGTTCTTC.

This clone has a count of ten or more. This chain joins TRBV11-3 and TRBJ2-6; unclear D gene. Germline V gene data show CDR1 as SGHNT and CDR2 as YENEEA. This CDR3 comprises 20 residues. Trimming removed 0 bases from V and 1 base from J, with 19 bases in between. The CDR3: CASSLDRASPQFSGANVLTF. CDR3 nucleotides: TGTGCCAGCAGCTTAGATAGAGCTAGTCCCCAATTTTCTGGGGCCAACGTCCTGACTTTC.

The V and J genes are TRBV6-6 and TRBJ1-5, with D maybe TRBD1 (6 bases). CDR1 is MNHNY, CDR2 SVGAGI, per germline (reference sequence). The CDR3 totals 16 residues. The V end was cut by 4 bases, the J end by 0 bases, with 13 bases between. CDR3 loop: CASSSSQGGSNQPQHF. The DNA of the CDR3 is TGTGCCAGCAGTTCCTCACAGGGCGGTAGCAATCAGCCCCAGCATTTT.

The CDR3 DNA reads TGTGCCAGCAGTACTGGTGACAGAGGCTATGGCTACACCTTC. Amino acids: CASSTGDRGYGYTF. J is TRBJ1-2 and V is TRBV6-5, with D possibly TRBD1 on 5 matching bases. V lost 5 bases to trimming and J lost 4 bases, with 14 bases between them. The CDR3 extends over 14 amino acids. CDR1 is MNHEY, CDR2 SVGAGI, per germline.

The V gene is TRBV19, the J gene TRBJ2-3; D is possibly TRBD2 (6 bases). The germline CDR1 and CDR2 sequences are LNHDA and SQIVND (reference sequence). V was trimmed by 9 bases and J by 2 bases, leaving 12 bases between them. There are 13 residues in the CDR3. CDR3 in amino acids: CASGDSFTDTQYF. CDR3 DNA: TGTGCCAGCGGGGACTCGTTCACAGATACGCAGTATTTT.

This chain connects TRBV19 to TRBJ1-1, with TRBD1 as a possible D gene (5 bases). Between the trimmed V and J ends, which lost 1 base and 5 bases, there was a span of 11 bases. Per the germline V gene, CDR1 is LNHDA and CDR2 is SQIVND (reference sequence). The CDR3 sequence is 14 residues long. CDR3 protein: CASSIGGVGTEAFF. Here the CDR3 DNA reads TGTGCCAGTAGTATAGGGGGGGTCGGGACTGAAGCTTTCTTT.

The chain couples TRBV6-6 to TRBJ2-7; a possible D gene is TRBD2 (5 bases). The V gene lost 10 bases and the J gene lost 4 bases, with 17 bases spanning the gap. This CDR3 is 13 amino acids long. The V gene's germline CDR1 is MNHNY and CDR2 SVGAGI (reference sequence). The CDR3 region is CATQRGLTYEQYV. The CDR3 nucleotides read TGTGCCACCCAACGAGGACTGACTTACGAGCAGTACGTC.

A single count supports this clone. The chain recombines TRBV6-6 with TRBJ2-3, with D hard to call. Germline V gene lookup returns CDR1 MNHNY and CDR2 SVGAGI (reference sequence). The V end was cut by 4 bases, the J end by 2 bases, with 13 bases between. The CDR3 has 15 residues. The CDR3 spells CASSLEQLVTDTQYF. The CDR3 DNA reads TGTGCCAGCAGTTTGGAGCAGCTAGTCACAGATACGCAGTATTTT.

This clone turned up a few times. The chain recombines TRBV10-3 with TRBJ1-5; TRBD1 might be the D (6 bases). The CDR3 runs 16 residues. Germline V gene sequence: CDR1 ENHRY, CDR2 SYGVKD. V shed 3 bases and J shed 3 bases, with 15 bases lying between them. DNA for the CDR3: TGTGCCATCAGTGACCACAGGGAGGGCGTCAATCAGCCCCAGCATTTT. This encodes CAISDHREGVNQPQHF.

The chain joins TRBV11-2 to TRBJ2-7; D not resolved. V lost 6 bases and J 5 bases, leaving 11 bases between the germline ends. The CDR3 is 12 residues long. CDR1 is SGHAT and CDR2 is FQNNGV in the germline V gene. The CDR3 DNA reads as TGTGCCAGCAGTTCGGGTTTTCACGAGCAGTACTTC. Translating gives CASSSGFHEQYF. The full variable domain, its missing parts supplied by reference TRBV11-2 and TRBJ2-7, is EAGVAQSPRYKIIEKRQSVAFWCNPISGHATLYWYQQILGQGPKLLIQFQNNGVVDDSQLPKDRFSAERLKGVDSTLKIQPAKLEDSAVYLCASSSGFHEQYFGPGTRLTVT.

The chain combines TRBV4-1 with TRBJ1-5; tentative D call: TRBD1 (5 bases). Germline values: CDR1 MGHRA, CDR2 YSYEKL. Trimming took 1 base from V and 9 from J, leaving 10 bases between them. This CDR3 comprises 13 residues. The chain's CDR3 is CASSQAVRGPQHF. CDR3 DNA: TGCGCCAGCAGCCAAGCAGTAAGGGGGCCCCAGCATTTT.

CDR3 DNA: TGTGCCACCAGTGAACCCGGGACAGGGGATTTGGGCTACACCTTC. Encoded protein: CATSEPGTGDLGYTF. The V and J genes are TRBV24-1 and TRBJ1-2; 10 positions agree with TRBD1. Germline V gene lookup returns CDR1 KGHDR and CDR2 SFDVKD. The CDR3 sequence is 15 residues long. Unmatched junction bases numbered 9, after V lost 4 bases and J lost 8 bases.

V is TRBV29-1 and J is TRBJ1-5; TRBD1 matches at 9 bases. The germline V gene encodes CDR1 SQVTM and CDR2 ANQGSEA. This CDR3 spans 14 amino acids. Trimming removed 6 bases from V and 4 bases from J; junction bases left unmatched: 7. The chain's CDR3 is CSVETGGVNQPQHF. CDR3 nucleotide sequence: TGCAGCGTAGAGACAGGGGGAGTAAATCAGCCCCAGCATTTT.

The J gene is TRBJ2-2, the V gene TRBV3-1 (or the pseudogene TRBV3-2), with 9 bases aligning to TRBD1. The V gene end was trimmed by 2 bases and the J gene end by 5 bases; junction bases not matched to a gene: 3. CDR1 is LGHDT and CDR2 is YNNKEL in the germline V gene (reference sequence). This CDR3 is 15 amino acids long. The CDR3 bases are TGTGCCAGCAGCCAAAGGACAGGGGTAACCGGGGAGCTGTTTTTT. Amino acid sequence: CASSQRTGVTGELFF.